The rows below give T cell receptor beta chains drawn from one sample of a study of blood T cell repertoires in COVID-19. Libraries were prepared by immunoSEQ multiplex PCR; TCRdb keeps only in-frame clonotypes and omits some of them. The table shows roughly 130,000 clones, with 90% occurring only once. The sequenced sample consisted of peripheral blood. Receptors were obtained from a man aged 55 to 70 with COVID-19, enrolled during active disease. CDR3s include the opening cysteine and the closing phenylalanine or tryptophan. Each record gives: V gene, D gene, clone size, J gene, CDR3 DNA, CDR3 protein. A D gene is named only where the DNA matches it firmly. Expanded clones are given a class, and other clones once, few, many or no size at all.

v_call: TRBV10-3
d_call: TRBD2
clone_size: once
j_call: TRBJ2-2
cdr3_nt: TGTGCCATCAGACCGGGACTAGCGGGAGTCGGGGAGCTGTTTTTT
cdr3_aa: CAIRPGLAGVGELFF

v_call: TRBV4-1
d_call: TRBD2
clone_size: .
j_call: TRBJ2-1
cdr3_nt: TGCGCCAGCAGCCAAGATTGGGGGGAGGGTAGTGAGCAGTTCTTC
cdr3_aa: CASSQDWGEGSEQFF

v_call: TRBV6-6
d_call: TRBD2
clone_size: .
j_call: TRBJ2-7
cdr3_nt: TGTGCCAGCAGCTACCTGGCTAGCGGGAGTATCTACGAGCAGTACTTC
cdr3_aa: CASSYLASGSIYEQYF

v_call: TRBV20-1
d_call: TRBD1
clone_size: .
j_call: TRBJ2-1
cdr3_nt: TGCAGTGCTAGTCCCGGGACAGGGACAACTATCAATGAGCAGTTCTTC
cdr3_aa: CSASPGTGTTINEQFF

v_call: TRBV3-1/TRBV3-2
d_call: .
clone_size: .
j_call: TRBJ2-2
cdr3_nt: TGTGCCAGCAGCCAGGTTACTCAGGGACTCAACACCGGGGAGCTGTTTTTT
cdr3_aa: CASSQVTQGLNTGELFF

v_call: TRBV9
d_call: .
clone_size: .
j_call: TRBJ2-7
cdr3_nt: TGTGCCAGCAGCGGAGGGCTCGGGGGTTCCTACGAGCAGTACTTC
cdr3_aa: CASSGGLGGSYEQYF

v_call: TRBV6-5
d_call: TRBD1
clone_size: .
j_call: TRBJ1-5
cdr3_nt: TGTGCCAGCAGCACCGACAGGGTCATTCAGCCCCAGCATTTT
cdr3_aa: CASSTDRVIQPQHF

v_call: TRBV5-1
d_call: .
clone_size: .
j_call: TRBJ2-5
cdr3_nt: TGCGCCAGCAGCTTGGAAAGCAACCAAGAGACCCAGTACTTC
cdr3_aa: CASSLESNQETQYF

v_call: TRBV20-1
d_call: .
clone_size: .
j_call: TRBJ1-2
cdr3_nt: TGCAGTGCTAGCCCTGGACAGTCTTTCTTCTTC
cdr3_aa: CSASPGQSFFF

v_call: TRBV30
d_call: TRBD2
clone_size: .
j_call: TRBJ2-3
cdr3_nt: TGTGCCTGGAACCCTAGGGCGGGGGACCGCACAGATACGCAGTATTTT
cdr3_aa: CAWNPRAGDRTDTQYF

v_call: TRBV6-1
d_call: .
clone_size: .
j_call: TRBJ2-7
cdr3_nt: TGTGCCAGCAGTGAAGTGGCGGGACTCTACGAGCAGTACTTC
cdr3_aa: CASSEVAGLYEQYF

v_call: TRBV10-2
d_call: .
clone_size: .
j_call: TRBJ2-7
cdr3_nt: TGCGCCAGCAGTGTTCAGTTCTCCTACGAGCAGTACTTC
cdr3_aa: CASSVQFSYEQYF

v_call: TRBV7-8
d_call: TRBD2
clone_size: .
j_call: TRBJ2-7
cdr3_nt: TGTGCCAGCACCCGAAGGGGCGGGAGTAAGTGGTACGAGCAGTACTTC
cdr3_aa: CASTRRGGSKWYEQYF

v_call: TRBV6-5
d_call: .
clone_size: .
j_call: TRBJ2-5
cdr3_nt: TGTGCCAGCAGTCCTCCGGGGGGCAAGCAAGAGACCCAGTACTTC
cdr3_aa: CASSPPGGKQETQYF

v_call: TRBV5-4
d_call: TRBD2
clone_size: .
j_call: TRBJ2-3
cdr3_nt: TGTGCCAGCAGCTTGTCGGGAGGGGCAGATACGCAGTATTTT
cdr3_aa: CASSLSGGADTQYF

v_call: TRBV9
d_call: TRBD1
clone_size: .
j_call: TRBJ1-4
cdr3_nt: TGTGCCAGCAGCCCATCGACAGGGACGGAGGAAAAACTGTTTTTT
cdr3_aa: CASSPSTGTEEKLFF

v_call: TRBV30
d_call: .
clone_size: .
j_call: TRBJ1-1
cdr3_nt: TGTGCCTGGAGACGACAGCCAATACCTGCTTTCTTT
cdr3_aa: CAWRRQPIPAFF

v_call: TRBV28
d_call: .
clone_size: .
j_call: TRBJ2-7
cdr3_nt: TGTGCCTCTTACGGTCGTTCCTACGAGCAGTACTTC
cdr3_aa: CASYGRSYEQYF

v_call: TRBV19
d_call: .
clone_size: .
j_call: TRBJ2-4
cdr3_nt: TGTGCCAGTACCTACCGGAGCCGTAACGTTAACATTCAGTACTTC
cdr3_aa: CASTYRSRNVNIQYF

v_call: TRBV5-1
d_call: .
clone_size: once
j_call: TRBJ1-1
cdr3_nt: TGCGCCAGCAGCTTGAAGTGGGGCGGGAACACTGAAGCTTTCTTT
cdr3_aa: CASSLKWGGNTEAFF

v_call: TRBV24-1
d_call: TRBD1
clone_size: .
j_call: TRBJ2-7
cdr3_nt: TGTGCCACCAGTGATCGGGACAGGGAATCCGAGCAGTACTTC
cdr3_aa: CATSDRDRESEQYF

v_call: TRBV7-2
d_call: TRBD2
clone_size: once
j_call: TRBJ2-1
cdr3_nt: TGTGCCAGCAGCCCCCGGGCGGGAGGCCCGGGTGAGCAGTTCTTC
cdr3_aa: CASSPRAGGPGEQFF

v_call: TRBV18
d_call: .
clone_size: .
j_call: TRBJ2-7
cdr3_nt: TGTGCCAGCGCAAGGGAGGAAGCCAGCGAGCAGTACTTC
cdr3_aa: CASAREEASEQYF

v_call: TRBV11-3
d_call: .
clone_size: .
j_call: TRBJ2-7
cdr3_nt: TGTGCCAGCAGCTTACCTACCTCCTACGAGCAGTACTTC
cdr3_aa: CASSLPTSYEQYF

v_call: TRBV6-5
d_call: TRBD2
clone_size: .
j_call: TRBJ2-1
cdr3_nt: TGTGCCAGCAGTCGGCTAGCGGAAATCAATGAGCAGTTCTTC
cdr3_aa: CASSRLAEINEQFF

v_call: TRBV19
d_call: .
clone_size: .
j_call: TRBJ2-5
cdr3_nt: TGTGCCAGTAGTCGCAGTTCTCAAGAGACCCAGTACTTC
cdr3_aa: CASSRSSQETQYF

v_call: TRBV2
d_call: .
clone_size: .
j_call: TRBJ2-1
cdr3_nt: TGTGCCAGCGCCTCCGACAGGGAGGTTCACAATGAGCAGTTCTTC
cdr3_aa: CASASDREVHNEQFF

v_call: TRBV11-2
d_call: .
clone_size: .
j_call: TRBJ2-3
cdr3_nt: TGTGCCAGCAGCTTAGATAGCGGCACAGATACGCAGTATTTT
cdr3_aa: CASSLDSGTDTQYF

v_call: TRBV12-2
d_call: .
clone_size: .
j_call: TRBJ2-1
cdr3_nt: TGTGCAAGTCGCTTAGTTTTCTCGCGGGGCTCCTACAATGAGCAGTTCTTC
cdr3_aa: CASRLVFSRGSYNEQFF

v_call: TRBV6-2/TRBV6-3
d_call: .
clone_size: .
j_call: TRBJ2-3
cdr3_nt: TGTGCCAGCAGTTACTCGAGGCAAATCACAGATACGCAGTATTTT
cdr3_aa: CASSYSRQITDTQYF

v_call: TRBV12-3/TRBV12-4
d_call: .
clone_size: .
j_call: TRBJ2-2
cdr3_nt: TGTGCCAGCAGTATCACTAACACCGGGGAGCTGTTTTTT
cdr3_aa: CASSITNTGELFF

v_call: TRBV4-2
d_call: .
clone_size: once
j_call: TRBJ1-5
cdr3_nt: TGTGCCAGCAGCCAGACCGGGGACAATCAGCCCCAGCATTTT
cdr3_aa: CASSQTGDNQPQHF

v_call: TRBV19
d_call: .
clone_size: few
j_call: TRBJ1-2
cdr3_nt: TGTGCCAGTAGTATAACCCTTCAGGGGACCTATGGCTACACCTTC
cdr3_aa: CASSITLQGTYGYTF

v_call: TRBV5-5
d_call: .
clone_size: .
j_call: TRBJ2-7
cdr3_nt: TGTGCCAGCAGCCTGGATTTGCGATACGAGCAGTACTTC
cdr3_aa: CASSLDLRYEQYF

v_call: TRBV3-1/TRBV3-2
d_call: TRBD1
clone_size: .
j_call: TRBJ1-4
cdr3_nt: TGTGCCAGCAGCCGAGGACAGGGTTGGGAAAAACTGTTTTTT
cdr3_aa: CASSRGQGWEKLFF

v_call: TRBV19
d_call: .
clone_size: .
j_call: TRBJ1-1
cdr3_nt: TGTGCCAGTAGTACCACGGGGGAGAAGAACACTGAAGCTTTCTTT
cdr3_aa: CASSTTGEKNTEAFF

v_call: TRBV5-6
d_call: TRBD1
clone_size: .
j_call: TRBJ1-5
cdr3_nt: TGTGCCAGCAGCTCTACAGGGGGCCGTCAGCCCCAGCATTTT
cdr3_aa: CASSSTGGRQPQHF

v_call: TRBV6-5
d_call: .
clone_size: .
j_call: TRBJ1-2
cdr3_nt: TGTGCCAGCAGTCCTCCCGGGACAATACCGTATGGCTACACCTTC
cdr3_aa: CASSPPGTIPYGYTF

v_call: TRBV19
d_call: TRBD1
clone_size: once
j_call: TRBJ1-1
cdr3_nt: TGTGCCAGTAGCCCGGGACAGGGGTTCACTGAAGCTTTCTTT
cdr3_aa: CASSPGQGFTEAFF

v_call: TRBV5-8
d_call: .
clone_size: .
j_call: TRBJ2-7
cdr3_nt: TGTGCCAGTTTACAAGTCTCCTACGAGCAGTACTTC
cdr3_aa: CASLQVSYEQYF

v_call: TRBV18
d_call: .
clone_size: .
j_call: TRBJ1-1
cdr3_nt: TGTGCCAGCTCACCGGTGACGGGGTTGAACACTGAAGCTTTCTTT
cdr3_aa: CASSPVTGLNTEAFF

v_call: TRBV7-3
d_call: TRBD2
clone_size: .
j_call: TRBJ2-7
cdr3_nt: TGTGCCAGCAGCTTATCGGGGACTAGCGGGATCTACGAGCAGTACTTC
cdr3_aa: CASSLSGTSGIYEQYF

v_call: TRBV19
d_call: .
clone_size: .
j_call: TRBJ1-5
cdr3_nt: TGTGCCAGTAAATCGGGGAATCAGCCCCAGCATTTT
cdr3_aa: CASKSGNQPQHF

v_call: TRBV7-3
d_call: .
clone_size: .
j_call: TRBJ2-4
cdr3_nt: TGTGCCAGCAGCTTAGGGGGGTCCAAAAACATTCAGTACTTC
cdr3_aa: CASSLGGSKNIQYF

v_call: TRBV19
d_call: .
clone_size: .
j_call: TRBJ2-3
cdr3_nt: TGTGCCAGTAGTATAGGGGGCAGCAGCACAGATACGCAGTATTTT
cdr3_aa: CASSIGGSSTDTQYF

v_call: TRBV7-9
d_call: TRBD1
clone_size: .
j_call: TRBJ1-4
cdr3_nt: TGTGCCAGCAGCTCTCAGGGGGCGGCCCTCGAGGAAAAACTGTTTTTT
cdr3_aa: CASSSQGAALEEKLFF